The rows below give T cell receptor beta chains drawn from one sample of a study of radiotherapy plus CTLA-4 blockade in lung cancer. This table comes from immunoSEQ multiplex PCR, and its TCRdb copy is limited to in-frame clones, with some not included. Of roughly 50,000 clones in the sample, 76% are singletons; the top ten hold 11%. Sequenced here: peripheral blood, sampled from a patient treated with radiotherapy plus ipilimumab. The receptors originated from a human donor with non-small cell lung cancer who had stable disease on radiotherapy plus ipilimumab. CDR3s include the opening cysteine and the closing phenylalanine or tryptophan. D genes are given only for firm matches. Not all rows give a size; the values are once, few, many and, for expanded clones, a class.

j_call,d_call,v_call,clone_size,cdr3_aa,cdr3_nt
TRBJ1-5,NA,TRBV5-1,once,CASSPQGQGDNQPQHF,TGCGCCAGCAGCCCCCAGGGGCAGGGAGACAATCAGCCCCAGCATTTT
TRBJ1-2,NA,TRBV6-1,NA,CASSAGQSYGYTF,TGTGCCAGCAGTGCTGGACAGTCCTATGGCTACACCTTC
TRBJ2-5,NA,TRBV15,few,CATSNGGTETQYF,TGTGCCACCAGCAATGGGGGTACAGAGACCCAGTACTTC
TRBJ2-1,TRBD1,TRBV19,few,CASSSSSGTGQFRDEQFF,TGTGCCAGTAGTAGTAGCTCCGGGACAGGGCAGTTTCGCGATGAGCAGTTCTTC
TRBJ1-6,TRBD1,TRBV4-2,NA,CASSQVNRGTYNSPLHF,TGTGCCAGCAGCCAAGTTAACAGGGGGACCTATAATTCACCCCTCCACTTT
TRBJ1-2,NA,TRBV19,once,CASKNPANYGYTF,TGTGCCAGTAAAAACCCAGCTAACTATGGCTACACCTTC
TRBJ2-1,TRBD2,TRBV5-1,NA,CASSLGLAGTYNEQFF,TGCGCCAGCAGCTTGGGTTTAGCGGGGACCTACAATGAGCAGTTCTTC
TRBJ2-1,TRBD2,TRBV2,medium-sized,CASSVTAGGYNEQFF,TGTGCCAGCAGTGTCACGGCGGGGGGTTACAATGAGCAGTTCTTC
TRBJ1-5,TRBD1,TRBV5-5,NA,CASSLVPGGDQPQHF,TGTGCCAGCAGCTTGGTTCCAGGGGGGGATCAGCCCCAGCATTTT
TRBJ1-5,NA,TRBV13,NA,CASSSGRGGNQPQHF,TGTGCCAGCAGCTCAGGGAGGGGGGGCAATCAGCCCCAGCATTTT
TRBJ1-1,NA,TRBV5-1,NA,CASSLTAGVNTEAFF,TGCGCCAGCAGCTTAACGGCGGGAGTGAACACTGAAGCTTTCTTT
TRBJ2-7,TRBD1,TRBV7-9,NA,CASSWGQVAYEQYF,TGTGCCAGCAGCTGGGGACAGGTAGCCTACGAGCAGTACTTC
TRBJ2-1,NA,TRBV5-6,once,CASSPMDVLSYNEQFF,TGTGCCAGCAGCCCAATGGACGTTTTATCTTACAATGAGCAGTTCTTC
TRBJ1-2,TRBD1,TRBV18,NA,CASQTGDGYGYTF,TGTGCCAGTCAGACAGGGGACGGCTATGGCTACACCTTC
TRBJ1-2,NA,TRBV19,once,CASSIQGGNNYGYTF,TGTGCCAGTAGTATCCAAGGGGGGAATAACTATGGCTACACCTTC
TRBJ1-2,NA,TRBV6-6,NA,CASTEVGVGANYGYTF,TGTGCCAGCACTGAGGTAGGAGTAGGCGCTAACTATGGCTACACCTTC
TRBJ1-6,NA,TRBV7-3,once,CASSFLGGNSPLHF,TGTGCCAGCAGCTTTCTGGGTGGAAATTCACCCCTCCACTTT
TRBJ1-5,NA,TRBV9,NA,CASSVGGTDNQPQHF,TGTGCCAGCAGCGTAGGGGGTACGGACAATCAGCCCCAGCATTTT
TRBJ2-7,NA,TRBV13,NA,CASSLGRGGAYEQYF,TGTGCCAGCAGCTTAGGGAGGGGGGGGGCCTACGAGCAGTACTTC
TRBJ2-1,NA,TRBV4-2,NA,CASSQYLSAGEQFF,TGTGCCAGCAGCCAGTACCTCAGTGCGGGTGAGCAGTTCTTC
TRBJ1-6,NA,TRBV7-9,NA,CASSAGASPLHF,TGTGCCAGCAGCGCAGGGGCTTCACCCCTCCACTTT
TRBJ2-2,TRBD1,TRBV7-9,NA,CASNPDRVLPKPGELFF,TGTGCCAGCAATCCAGACAGGGTGTTGCCTAAGCCCGGGGAGCTGTTTTTT
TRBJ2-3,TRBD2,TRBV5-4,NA,CASSFKTSSDTQYF,TGTGCCAGCAGCTTTAAGACTAGCTCCGATACGCAGTATTTT
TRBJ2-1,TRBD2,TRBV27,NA,CASSLKRGAYINEQFF,TGTGCCAGCAGTTTAAAGCGGGGGGCTTACATCAATGAGCAGTTCTTC
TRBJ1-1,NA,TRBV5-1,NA,CASSLVEGDDTEAFF,TGCGCCAGCAGCTTGGTGGAGGGGGACGACACTGAAGCTTTCTTT
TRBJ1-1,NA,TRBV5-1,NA,CASSLKAGNAEAFF,TGCGCCAGCAGCTTGAAGGCGGGAAACGCTGAAGCTTTCTTT
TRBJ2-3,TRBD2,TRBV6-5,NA,CASSSGLAASDTQYF,TGTGCCAGCAGCTCGGGACTAGCGGCTTCAGATACGCAGTATTTT
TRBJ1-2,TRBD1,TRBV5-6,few,CASSLLGQENSGYTF,TGTGCCAGCAGCCTCCTGGGACAGGAGAACTCAGGCTACACCTTC
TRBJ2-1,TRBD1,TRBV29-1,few,CSASDRGRNFQFF,TGCAGCGCTTCGGACAGGGGGCGGAATTTCCAGTTCTTC
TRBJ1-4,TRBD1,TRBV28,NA,CASRPDTGAGNEKLFF,TGTGCCAGCCGACCCGACACAGGGGCCGGCAATGAAAAACTGTTTTTT
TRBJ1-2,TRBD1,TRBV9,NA,CASSVVPLQGNYGYTF,TGTGCCAGTAGCGTAGTCCCCCTACAGGGGAACTATGGCTACACCTTC
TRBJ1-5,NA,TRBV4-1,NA,CASSQQEKINQPQHF,TGCGCCAGCAGCCAACAGGAGAAAATCAATCAGCCCCAGCATTTT
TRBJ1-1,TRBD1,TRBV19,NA,CASSKRTGGLMNTEAFF,TGTGCCAGTAGTAAACGGACAGGGGGCCTCATGAACACTGAAGCTTTCTTT
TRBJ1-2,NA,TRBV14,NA,CASSRRGTGDNYGYTF,TGTGCCAGCAGCCGAAGGGGAACAGGAGATAACTATGGCTACACCTTC
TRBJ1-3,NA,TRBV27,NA,CASSKSDSRAGNTIYF,TGTGCCAGCAGCAAATCGGACAGTAGGGCTGGAAACACCATATATTTT
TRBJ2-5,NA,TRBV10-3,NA,CAISGSRGGRREETQYF,TGTGCCATCAGTGGTAGTAGGGGAGGACGTCGGGAAGAGACCCAGTACTTC
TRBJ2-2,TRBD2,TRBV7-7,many,CASSKGLATNTGELFF,TGTGCCAGCAGCAAGGGACTAGCGACGAACACCGGGGAGCTGTTTTTT
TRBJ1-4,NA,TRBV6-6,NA,CASNQGTNEKLFF,TGTGCCAGCAACCAGGGAACTAATGAAAAACTGTTTTTT
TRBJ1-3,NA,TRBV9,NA,CASKIHRDGLSGNTIYF,TGTGCCAGCAAAATACACCGGGACGGACTCTCTGGAAACACCATATATTTT
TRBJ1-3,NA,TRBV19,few,CASRIDRRSGNTIYF,TGTGCCAGTAGGATCGACAGACGCTCTGGAAACACCATATATTTT
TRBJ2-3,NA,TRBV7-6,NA,CASSSDTHFTDTQYF,TGTGCCAGCAGCTCAGACACCCACTTCACAGATACGCAGTATTTT
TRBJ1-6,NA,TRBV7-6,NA,CASSLSGENSPLHF,TGTGCCAGCAGCTTGTCAGGGGAGAATTCACCCCTCCACTTT
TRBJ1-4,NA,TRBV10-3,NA,CAISAQGGNEKLFF,TGTGCCATCAGTGCTCAGGGAGGGAATGAAAAACTGTTTTTT
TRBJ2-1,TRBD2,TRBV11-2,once,CASSLEGTSGAISSYNEQFF,TGTGCCAGCAGCTTAGAAGGTACTAGCGGGGCCATAAGCTCCTACAATGAGCAGTTCTTC
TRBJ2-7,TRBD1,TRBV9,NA,CASSVKPDRGASYEQYF,TGTGCCAGCAGCGTAAAGCCGGACAGGGGGGCTTCCTACGAGCAGTACTTC
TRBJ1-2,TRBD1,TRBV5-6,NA,CASSPRTGKNYGYTF,TGTGCCAGCAGCCCGCGGACAGGGAAAAACTATGGCTACACCTTC
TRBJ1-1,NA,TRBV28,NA,CASSMNTEAFF,TGTGCCAGCAGTATGAACACTGAAGCTTTCTTT
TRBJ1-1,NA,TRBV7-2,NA,CASRPRGASTEAFF,TGTGCCAGCAGACCCCGAGGGGCCAGCACTGAAGCTTTCTTT
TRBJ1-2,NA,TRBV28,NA,CASSSYSRSYGYTF,TGTGCCAGCAGTTCATACTCGCGGTCGTATGGCTACACCTTC
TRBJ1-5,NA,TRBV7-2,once,CASSPGGSSNQPQHF,TGTGCCAGCAGCCCGGGGGGGAGTAGCAATCAGCCCCAGCATTTT
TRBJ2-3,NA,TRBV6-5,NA,CASSYGLASTDTQYF,TGTGCCAGCAGTTACGGGCTAGCCAGCACAGATACGCAGTATTTT
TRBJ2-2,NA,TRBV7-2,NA,CASSRPGAGELFF,TGTGCCAGCAGCCGGCCCGGGGCCGGGGAGCTGTTTTTT